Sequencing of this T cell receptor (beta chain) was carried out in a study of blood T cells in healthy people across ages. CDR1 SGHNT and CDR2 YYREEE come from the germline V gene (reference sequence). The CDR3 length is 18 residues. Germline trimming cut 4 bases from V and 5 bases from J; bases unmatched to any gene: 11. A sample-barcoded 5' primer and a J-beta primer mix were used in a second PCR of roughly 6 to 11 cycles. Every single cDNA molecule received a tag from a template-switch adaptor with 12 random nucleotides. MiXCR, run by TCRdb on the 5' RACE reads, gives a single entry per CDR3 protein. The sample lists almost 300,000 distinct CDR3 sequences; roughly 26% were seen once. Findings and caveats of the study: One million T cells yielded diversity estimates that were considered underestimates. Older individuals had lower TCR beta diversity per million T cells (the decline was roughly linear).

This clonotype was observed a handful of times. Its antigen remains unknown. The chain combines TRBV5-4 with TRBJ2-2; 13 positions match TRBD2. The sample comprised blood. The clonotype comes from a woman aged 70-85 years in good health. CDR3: CASSQPGLAGSETGELFF. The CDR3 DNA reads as TGTGCCAGCAGCCAACCGGGACTAGCGGGATCCGAGACCGGGGAGCTGTTTTTT.